The next 10 T cell receptor beta chains were all read from a single sample in a study of CD8+ T cells in alopecia areata. Extracted from the samples, RNA was reverse transcribed into cDNA to serve as the sequencing template. TCRdb's copy holds only in-frame clones and misses some; the assay was immunoSEQ multiplex PCR. In the table there are 130,000 or so clones, around 50% of which are singletons. The sample comprised NKG2D-low CD8+ T cells sorted from blood. The receptors were sampled from a human donor with alopecia areata.

The chain is built from TRBV5-1 and TRBJ2-5; perhaps TRBD2 as D (5 bases). V was pared by 3 bases and J by 5 bases, with 5 bases between. This CDR3 contains 11 residues. The germline CDR1 and CDR2 sequences are SGHRS and YFSETQ. CDR3 nucleotide sequence: TGCGCCAGCAGCTGGAGGGAGACCCAGTACTTC. Its translation is CASSWRETQYF.

The rearrangement links TRBV15 to TRBJ2-5, with TRBD1 matching 8 bases. V dropped 2 bases and J dropped 4; count of bases not matched to a gene: 3. This CDR3 is built from 14 residues. Looked up from germline, CDR1 is LNHNV and CDR2 is YYDKDF (reference sequence). The CDR3 DNA follows: TGTGCCACCAGCAGACAGGGGGCTGGAGAGACCCAGTACTTC. Translation gives CATSRQGAGETQYF.

A word on this clone: Other DNA sequences in this sample translate to the same CDR3. This chain connects TRBV4-1 to TRBJ2-7; weak D call: TRBD1 (8 bases). Germline lookup yields CDR1 MGHRA and CDR2 YSYEKL. CDR3 size: 15 residues. The V and J ends lost 1 base and 3 bases respectively, with 13 bases between them. Written as DNA, the CDR3 is TGCGCCAGCAGCCAAGTGACAGGGGACTACTACGAGCAGTACTTC. Residues: CASSQVTGDYYEQYF.

The sample holds a few counts of this clone. The rearrangement joins TRBV29-1 to TRBJ1-2; D remains unclear. Trimming shortened V by 3 bases and J by 4 bases, and 12 bases separated the two germline ends. This CDR3 is 13 amino acids long. CDR1 and CDR2 (germline): SQVTM, ANQGSEA. CDR3 nucleotides: TGCAGCGTTGATGACGGACCCCTCTATGGCTACACCTTC. As protein: CSVDDGPLYGYTF.

This CDR3 reads CSVEDLLGYTF. CDR3 coding DNA: TGCAGCGTTGAAGATTTGCTTGGCTACACCTTC. The V call is TRBV29-1, the J call TRBJ1-2, with D hard to call. CDR1 and CDR2 (germline): SQVTM, ANQGSEA. With 0 bases removed from V and 7 bases from J, the gap between germline ends came to 6 bases. The CDR3 runs to 11 residues.

There are a few counts of this clone. The chain recombines TRBV29-1 with TRBJ2-7; TRBD1 is a possible D gene (6 bases). Germline V gives CDR1 SQVTM, CDR2 ANQGSEA. This CDR3 comprises 15 residues. The V end lost 1 base, the J end lost 2 bases, and 15 bases lay between the germline ends. For the CDR3, the DNA is TGCAGCGTTGAAGCCTCTAAGGGGGTTCCCTACGAGCAGTACTTC. The encoded protein is CSVEASKGVPYEQYF.

V and J are TRBV29-1 and TRBJ2-2; no reliable D call. CDR3 length equals 14 residues. V shed 2 bases and J shed 7 bases, with 14 bases lying between them. CDR1 is SQVTM, CDR2 ANQGSEA, per germline. CDR3 protein: CSVEKAINRGELFF. The CDR3 DNA reads TGCAGCGTTGAAAAGGCCATAAACCGCGGGGAGCTGTTTTTT.

The chain has TRBV6-5 and TRBJ2-1, with D perhaps matching TRBD1 (5 bases). The length of the CDR3 is 12 residues. V lost 2 bases to trimming and J lost 8 bases, with 7 bases between them. Germline V gene lookup returns CDR1 MNHEY and CDR2 SVGAGI. This chain's CDR3 is CASSYGADEQFF. Written as DNA, the CDR3 is TGTGCCAGCAGTTACGGGGCGGATGAGCAGTTCTTC.

J is TRBJ1-6 and V is TRBV9; the match to TRBD1 covers 7 bases. Germline-derived CDR1 and CDR2 are SGDLS and YYNGEE. The CDR3 consists of 15 residues. With V trimmed by 0 bases and J by 14 bases, 11 bases remained unmatched. CDR3 DNA: TGTGCCAGCAGCGTAGGGGGACAGCTCGGGGCCACCCTCCACTTT. Translating gives CASSVGGQLGATLHF.

The chain's CDR3 is CASSFKREGPKGELFF. CDR3 nucleotides: TGTGCCAGCAGTTTCAAGCGGGAGGGCCCGAAAGGGGAGCTGTTTTTT. J is TRBJ2-2 and V is TRBV6-5, with 10 bases that match TRBD2. This CDR3 comprises 16 residues. V shed 4 bases, J shed 8 bases, and the junction held 10 bases outside the gene matches. Germline V gene sequence: CDR1 MNHEY, CDR2 SVGAGI.